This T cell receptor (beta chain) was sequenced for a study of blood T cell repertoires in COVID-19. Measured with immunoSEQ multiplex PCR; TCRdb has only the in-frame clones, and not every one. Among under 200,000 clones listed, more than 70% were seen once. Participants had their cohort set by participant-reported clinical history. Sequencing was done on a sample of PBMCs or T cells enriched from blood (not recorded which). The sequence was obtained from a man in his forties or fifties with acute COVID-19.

The CDR3 here is CASSLTGNTEAFF. The DNA of the CDR3 is TGTGCCAGTAGTTTAACAGGGAACACTGAAGCTTTCTTT. The chain has TRBV19 and TRBJ1-1; D is possibly TRBD1 (5 bases). CDR1 is LNHDA and CDR2 is SQIVND in the germline V gene (reference sequence). Deletions cut 5 bases from V and 1 base from J, with 8 bases between. This CDR3 has 13 residues.